The sequence of this T cell receptor (beta chain) was determined in a study of radiotherapy plus CTLA-4 blockade in lung cancer. Overall study context: 15% to 20% of enrolled patients responded objectively, and roughly 31% had disease control. Points from the study as a whole: In blood, TCR clones derived from the tumor expanded after radiotherapy plus ipilimumab. Early blood T cell clone dynamics reportedly forecast response best, with interferon-beta.

On this clone: Its antigen is unknown.

Generated by immunoSEQ multiplex PCR, the TCRdb table keeps only in-frame clones and is missing some. This table holds 95,000 to 150,000 clones, over 80% found once. Focal radiation plus CTLA-4 blockade with ipilimumab was administered to patients who had chemo-refractory metastatic non-small-cell lung cancer. Sample: peripheral blood, taken from a patient treated with radiotherapy plus ipilimumab. This sequence was found in a human donor with non-small cell lung cancer that progressed on radiotherapy plus ipilimumab.

The CDR3, as DNA: TGTGCCAGCAGCGCTGGGCCAAATGAGCAGTTCTTC. Translating gives CASSAGPNEQFF. The chain employs TRBV7-2 and TRBJ2-1; D call uncertain. The germline V and J ends were trimmed by 5 bases and 7 bases, with 9 bases remaining between them. The CDR3 extends over 12 amino acids. Germline lookup yields CDR1 SGHTA and CDR2 FQGNSA.